The next 12 T cell receptor beta chains were all read from a single sample in a study of blood T cell repertoires in COVID-19. Sequencing was performed with immunoSEQ multiplex PCR; in TCRdb, only in-frame clones are kept and a portion is missing. Here the sample spans about 320,000 clones, about 91% being singletons. The sequenced material came from PBMCs or T cells enriched from blood (not recorded which). The receptors stem from a woman between 18 and 30 years old who had recovered from COVID-19.

The V call is TRBV7-3, the J call TRBJ2-1, with 9 bases aligning to TRBD2. V shed 5 bases, J shed 4 bases, and the junction held 12 bases outside the gene matches. The CDR3 sequence is 17 residues long. Germline loops: CDR1 SGHTA, CDR2 FQGTGA. This CDR3 reads CASSPASVSGGYNEQFF. The CDR3 bases are TGTGCCAGCAGCCCCGCGTCGGTTAGCGGGGGTTACAATGAGCAGTTCTTC.

This clone has only a few counts. The rearrangement joins TRBV6-2 or TRBV6-3 to TRBJ2-1; weak D call: TRBD1 (5 bases). The CDR3 is 12 amino acids. Germline V gene data show CDR1 as MNHEY and CDR2 as SVGEGT. V shed 2 bases and J shed 6 bases, with 5 bases lying between them. The CDR3 coding sequence is TGTGCCAGCAGTTACAGGGGCAATGAGCAGTTCTTC. Translating it yields CASSYRGNEQFF.

Remarks on this clone: Because the CDR3's place on the DNA is in doubt, the DNA is left out and the CDR3 is given as listed by TCRdb. The chain recombines TRBV19 with TRBJ1-5. The CDR3 region is 13 residues in length, termini included. Germline lookup yields CDR1 LNHDA and CDR2 SQIVND (reference sequence). The CDR3 sequence: CASNLRFDQPQHF.

The V and J genes are TRBV4-1 and TRBJ2-1; TRBD2 matches 10 bases. V lost 6 bases to trimming and J lost 4 bases; unmatched junction nucleotides: 12. Germline lookup yields CDR1 MGHRA and CDR2 YSYEKL. This CDR3 spans 17 amino acids. CDR3 nucleotide sequence: TGCGCCAGCAGTCCTGATGTAGCGGGAGGCGTATACAATGAGCAGTTCTTC. As protein: CASSPDVAGGVYNEQFF.

The chain is built from TRBV4-1 and TRBJ2-3; D is unresolved. CDR3 length: 17 residues. V lost 5 bases and J lost 0, with 18 bases in between. Per germline, CDR1 MGHRA and CDR2 YSYEKL. DNA of the CDR3: TGCGCCAGCAGCTCCGCGGTACGGAGCCGCAGCACAGATACGCAGTATTTT. Amino acid sequence: CASSSAVRSRSTDTQYF.

V gene TRBV6-4 combines with J gene TRBJ2-1; 11 bases fit TRBD2. The germline gives CDR1 MRHNA, CDR2 SNTAGT. The V and J ends lost 3 bases and 8 bases, in that order; junction bases with no gene match: 6. The CDR3 consists of 15 residues. CDR3 sequence: CASSELAGGLYEQFF. The CDR3 nucleotides read TGTGCCAGCAGTGAATTAGCGGGAGGGCTTTATGAGCAGTTCTTC.

This clone was seen a handful of times. The genes are TRBV9 and TRBJ2-3; D gene uncertain. The V gene lost 5 bases and the J gene lost 4 bases, with 11 bases spanning the gap. Germline V gene lookup returns CDR1 SGDLS and CDR2 YYNGEE. The CDR3 consists of 13 residues. CDR3 region: CASRRTSADTQYF. The CDR3 region has the DNA TGTGCCAGCAGGCGTACGAGCGCAGATACGCAGTATTTT.

The rearrangement links TRBV27 to TRBJ1-1; D not resolved. CDR1 and CDR2 (germline): MNHEY, SMNVEV (reference sequence). The CDR3 loop spans 14 amino acids. The V end lost 2 bases, the J end lost 6 bases, and 13 bases lay between the germline ends. The CDR3: CASSLNQVSAEAFF. In DNA, the CDR3 is TGTGCCAGCAGTTTAAACCAGGTATCGGCTGAAGCTTTCTTT.

CDR3 residues: CASSPDRVGYGYTF. For the CDR3, the DNA is TGTGCCAGCTCACCTGACAGGGTGGGGTATGGCTACACCTTC. This chain uses TRBV18 with TRBJ1-2; 7 positions agree with TRBD1. Germline-derived CDR1 and CDR2 are KGHSH and LQKENI. With 3 bases clipped from V and 5 bases from J, the junction kept 6 bases outside the gene matches. There are 14 residues in the CDR3. The whole variable domain, filled in from reference TRBV18 and TRBJ1-2, reads NAGVMQNPRHLVRRRGQEARLRCSPMKGHSHVYWYRQLPEEGLKFMVYLQKENIIDESGMPKERFSAEFPKEGPSILRIQQVVRGDSAAYFCASSPDRVGYGYTFGSGTRLTVV.

The J gene is TRBJ2-6, the V gene TRBV4-2; no clear D. The germline V gene has CDR1 LGHNA and CDR2 YNFKEQ. The CDR3 is 16 residues long. Trimming cost V 3 bases and J 0 bases, with 9 bases left between them. DNA for the CDR3: TGTGCCAGCAGCCAGCCTCCCGGCTCTGGGGCCAACGTCCTGACTTTC. Residues: CASSQPPGSGANVLTF.

The chain uses TRBV9 and TRBJ2-7; D unresolved. CDR1 and CDR2 from the germline V gene are SGDLS and YYNGEE. V lost 0 bases and J 0 bases, leaving 7 bases between the germline ends. This CDR3 has 14 amino acids. CDR3 coding DNA: TGTGCCAGCAGCGTAGGTCACACCTCCTACGAGCAGTACTTC. Residues: CASSVGHTSYEQYF.

The chain couples TRBV6-5 to TRBJ2-1, with D perhaps matching TRBD2 (6 bases). In germline, CDR1 is MNHEY, CDR2 SVGAGI. V was trimmed by 8 bases and J by 0 bases, leaving 8 bases between them. The CDR3 extends over 13 amino acids. CDR3 region: CASSGDSYNEQFF. The CDR3 nucleotides are TGTGCCAGCTCGGGAGACTCCTACAATGAGCAGTTCTTC.